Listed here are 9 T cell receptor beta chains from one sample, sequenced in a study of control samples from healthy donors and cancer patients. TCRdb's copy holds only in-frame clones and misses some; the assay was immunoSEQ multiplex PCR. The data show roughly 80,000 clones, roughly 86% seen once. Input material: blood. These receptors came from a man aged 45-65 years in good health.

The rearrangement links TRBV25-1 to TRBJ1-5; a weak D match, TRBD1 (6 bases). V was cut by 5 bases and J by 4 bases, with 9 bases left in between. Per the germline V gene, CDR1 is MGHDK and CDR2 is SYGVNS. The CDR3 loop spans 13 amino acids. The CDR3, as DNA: TGTGCCAGCAGTCCTCAGGGGAATCAGCCCCAGCATTTT. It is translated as CASSPQGNQPQHF.

CDR3 amino acids: CASRKTGNYNYGYTF. In DNA form, the CDR3 reads TGTGCCAGTAGGAAGACAGGGAATTATAACTATGGCTACACCTTC. This chain links TRBV19 with TRBJ1-2; the match to TRBD1 covers 7 bases. Germline CDR1 is LNHDA and CDR2 is SQIVND (reference sequence). Germline trimming cut 6 bases from V and 1 base from J; bases unmatched to any gene: 8. The CDR3 totals 15 residues.

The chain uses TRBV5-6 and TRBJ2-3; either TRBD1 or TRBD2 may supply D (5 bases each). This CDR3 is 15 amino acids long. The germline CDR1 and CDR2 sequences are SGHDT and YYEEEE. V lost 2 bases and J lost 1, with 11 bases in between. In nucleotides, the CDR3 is TGTGCCAGCAGCTTCGGGGCGCACGGCACAGATACGCAGTATTTT. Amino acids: CASSFGAHGTDTQYF.

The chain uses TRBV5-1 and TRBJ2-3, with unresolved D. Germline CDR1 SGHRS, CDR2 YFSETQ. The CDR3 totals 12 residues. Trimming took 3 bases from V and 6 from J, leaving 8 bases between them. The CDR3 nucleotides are TGCGCCAGCAGCTCCCAGTTGGATACGCAGTATTTT. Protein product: CASSSQLDTQYF.

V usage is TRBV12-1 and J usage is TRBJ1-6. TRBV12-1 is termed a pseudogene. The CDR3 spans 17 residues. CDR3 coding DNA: TGTGCCAGCAGCCCTTTATTTCGTGGGGGAAGAAGTTCACCCCTCCACTTT. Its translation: CASSPLFRGGRSSPLHF.

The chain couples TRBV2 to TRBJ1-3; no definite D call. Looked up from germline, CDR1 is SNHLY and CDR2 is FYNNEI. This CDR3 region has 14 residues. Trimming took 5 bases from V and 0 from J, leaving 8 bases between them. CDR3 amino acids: CASSYRYSGNTIYF. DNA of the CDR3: TGTGCCAGCAGTTACAGATACTCTGGAAACACCATATATTTT.

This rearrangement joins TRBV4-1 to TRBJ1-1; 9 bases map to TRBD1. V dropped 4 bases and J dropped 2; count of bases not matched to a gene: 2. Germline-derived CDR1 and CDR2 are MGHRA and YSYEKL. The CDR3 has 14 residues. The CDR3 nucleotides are TGCGCCAGCAGCCCAACAGGGGGCAACACTGAAGCTTTCTTT. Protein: CASSPTGGNTEAFF.

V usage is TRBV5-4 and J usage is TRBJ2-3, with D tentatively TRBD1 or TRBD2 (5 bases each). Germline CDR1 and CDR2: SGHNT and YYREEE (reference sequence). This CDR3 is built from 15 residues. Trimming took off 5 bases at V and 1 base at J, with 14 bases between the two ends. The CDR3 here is CASRETIQGTDTQYF. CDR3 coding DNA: TGTGCCAGCAGGGAGACTATACAGGGCACAGATACGCAGTATTTT.

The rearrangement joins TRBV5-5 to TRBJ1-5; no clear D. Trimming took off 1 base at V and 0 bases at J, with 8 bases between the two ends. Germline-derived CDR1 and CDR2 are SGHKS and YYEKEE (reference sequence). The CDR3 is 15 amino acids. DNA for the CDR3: TGTGCCAGCAGCTTGACCCCCTATAGCAATCAGCCCCAGCATTTT. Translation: CASSLTPYSNQPQHF.